The 12 T cell receptor beta chains presented below share a single source sample, sequenced in a study of blood T cell repertoires in COVID-19. Clones were sequenced by immunoSEQ multiplex PCR, and TCRdb holds only the in-frame ones, with some missing. The sample carries around 65,000 clones, around 86% recorded once. Sequencing used peripheral blood. The receptors derive from a human donor in a cohort sampled during active COVID-19.

The chain couples TRBV18 to TRBJ2-3; 9 positions match TRBD1. The CDR3 length is 14 residues. Germline CDR1 is KGHSH and CDR2 is LQKENI. With V trimmed by 8 bases and J by 1 base, 4 bases remained unmatched. CDR3 sequence: CASAWTGGTDTQYF. The CDR3 DNA follows: TGTGCCAGCGCATGGACAGGGGGCACAGATACGCAGTATTTT.

This chain joins TRBV19 and TRBJ2-2, with D tentatively TRBD2 (5 bases). Germline loops: CDR1 LNHDA, CDR2 SQIVND (reference sequence). Trimming pared 7 bases from V and 4 bases from J, leaving 16 bases between. The CDR3 is 15 residues long. CDR3 sequence reads: CASKPGAAGTGELFF. In DNA form, the CDR3 reads TGTGCCAGTAAGCCCGGAGCCGCGGGCACCGGGGAGCTGTTTTTT.

The chain has TRBV4-1 and TRBJ1-3; 9 bases line up with TRBD1. This CDR3 spans 16 amino acids. The trim removed 0 bases at V and 7 bases at J, leaving 7 bases unmatched. The germline V gene has CDR1 MGHRA and CDR2 YSYEKL. The CDR3 DNA reads as TGCGCCAGCAGCCAAGATCGGGACAGGGAACGGAACACCATATATTTT. Its protein is CASSQDRDRERNTIYF.

V is TRBV4-1 and J is TRBJ1-2; D remains unclear. This CDR3 comprises 13 residues. Per germline, CDR1 MGHRA and CDR2 YSYEKL. V lost 0 bases to trimming and J lost 4 bases, with 6 bases between them. The CDR3 region has the DNA TGCGCCAGCAGCCAAGATAAGCGCTATGGCTACACCTTC. This gives the protein CASSQDKRYGYTF.

The V call is TRBV2, the J call TRBJ2-7, with D unresolved. CDR1 and CDR2 (germline): SNHLY, FYNNEI. The V end was cut by 8 bases, the J end by 0 bases, with 8 bases between. CDR3 length: 12 residues. The CDR3 sequence is CASESSSYEQYF. CDR3 nucleotides: TGTGCCAGCGAGTCGAGCTCCTACGAGCAGTACTTC.

This clone was seen only once. This chain links TRBV9 with TRBJ2-7; no reliable D call. Germline-derived CDR1 and CDR2 are SGDLS and YYNGEE. The CDR3 has 15 residues. With 0 bases removed from V and 2 bases from J, the gap between germline ends came to 12 bases. The CDR3 region is CASSVGPGSPYEQYF. CDR3 nucleotides: TGTGCCAGCAGCGTAGGCCCAGGAAGCCCCTACGAGCAGTACTTC.

This rearrangement joins TRBV11-1 to TRBJ2-6; perhaps TRBD2 as D (5 bases). This CDR3 is built from 15 residues. The V and J ends lost 5 bases and 0 bases respectively, with 8 bases between them. Germline CDR1 is SGHAT and CDR2 is FQDESV (reference sequence). In DNA form, the CDR3 reads TGTGCCAGCAGCATCGAGGGCTCTGGGGCCAACGTCCTGACTTTC. Its protein product is CASSIEGSGANVLTF.

The chain uses TRBV6-5 and TRBJ1-1; D is unclear. CDR3 size: 15 residues. V was trimmed by 0 bases and J by 0 bases, leaving 8 bases between them. CDR1 is MNHEY and CDR2 is SVGAGI in the germline V gene. The CDR3 loop reads CASSYSRHLNTEAFF. The CDR3 DNA sequence: TGTGCCAGCAGTTACTCGAGACACCTGAACACTGAAGCTTTCTTT.

The chain has TRBV7-3 and TRBJ1-6; TRBD1 might be the D (5 bases). Trimming took off 5 bases at V and 7 bases at J, with 9 bases between the two ends. The CDR3 runs 13 residues. The germline V gene has CDR1 SGHTA and CDR2 FQGTGA. The CDR3 coding sequence is TGTGCCAGCAGCGCGACAGCAAATTCACCCCTCCACTTT. This sequence encodes CASSATANSPLHF.

J is TRBJ2-2 and V is TRBV11-2, with D unresolved. The CDR3 is 17 amino acids. V dropped 1 base and J dropped 8 bases, with 20 bases sitting between them. Germline CDR1 is SGHAT and CDR2 is FQNNGV. CDR3 sequence reads: CASSLGVQPVTKGELFF. CDR3 nucleotide sequence: TGTGCCAGCAGCTTAGGCGTTCAGCCCGTAACTAAGGGGGAGCTGTTTTTT.

The chain employs TRBV30 and TRBJ1-1; D is undetermined. CDR3 length equals 14 residues. V was cut by 3 bases and J by 9 bases, with 20 bases left in between. Germline CDR1 GTSNPN, CDR2 SVGIG (reference sequence). This CDR3 reads CAWSVGRRSGKAFF. The CDR3 DNA follows: TGTGCCTGGAGCGTGGGCAGACGGTCGGGAAAAGCTTTCTTT.

The rearrangement joins TRBV6-5 to TRBJ2-1; 7 bases match TRBD2. Germline trimming cut 6 bases from V and 4 bases from J; bases unmatched to any gene: 6. Germline V gives CDR1 MNHEY, CDR2 SVGAGI. The CDR3 is 14 residues long. The CDR3 loop reads CASSFAGVYNEQFF. CDR3 coding DNA: TGTGCCAGCAGCTTCGCGGGGGTTTACAATGAGCAGTTCTTC.